This is a list of T cell receptor beta chains from one sample in a study of siplizumab effects on memory and regulatory T cells. Here immunoSEQ multiplex PCR was the method, and the copy in TCRdb shows in-frame clones only, minus some. The sample records tens of thousands of clones, 93% being singletons. The material sequenced was CD8+ T cells sorted from blood. The source is a human donor in good health. CDR3s include the opening cysteine and the closing phenylalanine or tryptophan. The D gene is left open where the match is weak. Clone size is not always given. Where it is, it says once, few, many or a class for expanded clones.

j_call clone_size d_call v_call cdr3_nt cdr3_aa
TRBJ2-1 NA TRBD1 TRBV29-1 TGCAGCGTTGAAGATCCCGACAGGGAATCCTACAATGAGCAGTTCTTC CSVEDPDRESYNEQFF
TRBJ2-7 NA TRBD1 TRBV27 TGTGCCAGCAGTCCGAGCAGGGGGCACTACGAGCAGTACTTC CASSPSRGHYEQYF
TRBJ1-1 NA NA TRBV27 TGTGCCAGCACCCCGACAGGGAACACTGAAGCTTTCTTT CASTPTGNTEAFF
TRBJ2-2 NA TRBD2 TRBV5-1 TGCGCCAGCAGCTCGGGACTACATAACACCGGGGAGCTGTTTTTT CASSSGLHNTGELFF
TRBJ2-7 once NA TRBV30 TGTGCCTGGAGTGTACAGGGCCTCTCCTACGAGCAGTACTTC CAWSVQGLSYEQYF
TRBJ1-5 few NA TRBV7-3 TGTGCCAGCAGCGCCGACTTAAATCAGCCCCAGCATTTT CASSADLNQPQHF
TRBJ2-1 NA TRBD2 TRBV30 TGTGCCTGGAGTGAGGGACTAGCGGGAGGGACCATTTTCTTC CAWSEGLAGGTIFF
TRBJ2-1 NA TRBD2 TRBV5-4 TGTGCCAGCAGCCCGGGCGGGGGTGAGCAGTTCTTC CASSPGGGEQFF
TRBJ2-7 NA NA TRBV5-6 TGTGCCAGCAGCTTGGTTGGCTCCGAGCAGTACTTC CASSLVGSEQYF
TRBJ2-3 once TRBD2 TRBV6-6 TGTGCCAGCAGTTACCTCGGGAGGTACACAGATACGCAGTATTTT CASSYLGRYTDTQYF
TRBJ1-1 NA NA TRBV27 TGTGCCAGCAGTGCAGTGACAGGCATGAACACTGAAGCTTTCTTT CASSAVTGMNTEAFF
TRBJ1-3 NA NA TRBV6-5 TGTGCCAGTCGGGGGGCTAGCTCTGGAAACACCATATATTTT CASRGASSGNTIYF
TRBJ1-3 NA NA TRBV11-2 TGTGCCAGCAGCCGTCATCCCCATGTCTCTGGAAACACCATATATTTT CASSRHPHVSGNTIYF
TRBJ2-3 few TRBD2 TRBV6-4 TGTGCCAGCAGTGCTAGCGGGGGGGCAGATACGCAGTATTTT CASSASGGADTQYF
TRBJ1-1 few NA TRBV5-1 TGCGCCAGCAGCTTAGATAGCAGGAACATGAACACTGAAGCTTTCTTT CASSLDSRNMNTEAFF
TRBJ2-7 NA NA TRBV2 TGTGCCAGCAGTATATTAGCCGGCCCCAACGAGCAGTACTTC CASSILAGPNEQYF
TRBJ1-2 NA NA TRBV11-3 TGTGCCAGCAGCCCCGAGGGGGGCGGGGGCTACACCTTC CASSPEGGGGYTF
TRBJ2-1 NA TRBD2 TRBV13 TGTGCCAGTCGGGGACTAGCGAGCAGCTCCTACAATGAGCAGTTCTTC CASRGLASSSYNEQFF
TRBJ2-5 NA NA TRBV19 TGTGCCAGTAGTGACTCGGGGAGGCTCCAAGAGACCCAGTACTTC CASSDSGRLQETQYF